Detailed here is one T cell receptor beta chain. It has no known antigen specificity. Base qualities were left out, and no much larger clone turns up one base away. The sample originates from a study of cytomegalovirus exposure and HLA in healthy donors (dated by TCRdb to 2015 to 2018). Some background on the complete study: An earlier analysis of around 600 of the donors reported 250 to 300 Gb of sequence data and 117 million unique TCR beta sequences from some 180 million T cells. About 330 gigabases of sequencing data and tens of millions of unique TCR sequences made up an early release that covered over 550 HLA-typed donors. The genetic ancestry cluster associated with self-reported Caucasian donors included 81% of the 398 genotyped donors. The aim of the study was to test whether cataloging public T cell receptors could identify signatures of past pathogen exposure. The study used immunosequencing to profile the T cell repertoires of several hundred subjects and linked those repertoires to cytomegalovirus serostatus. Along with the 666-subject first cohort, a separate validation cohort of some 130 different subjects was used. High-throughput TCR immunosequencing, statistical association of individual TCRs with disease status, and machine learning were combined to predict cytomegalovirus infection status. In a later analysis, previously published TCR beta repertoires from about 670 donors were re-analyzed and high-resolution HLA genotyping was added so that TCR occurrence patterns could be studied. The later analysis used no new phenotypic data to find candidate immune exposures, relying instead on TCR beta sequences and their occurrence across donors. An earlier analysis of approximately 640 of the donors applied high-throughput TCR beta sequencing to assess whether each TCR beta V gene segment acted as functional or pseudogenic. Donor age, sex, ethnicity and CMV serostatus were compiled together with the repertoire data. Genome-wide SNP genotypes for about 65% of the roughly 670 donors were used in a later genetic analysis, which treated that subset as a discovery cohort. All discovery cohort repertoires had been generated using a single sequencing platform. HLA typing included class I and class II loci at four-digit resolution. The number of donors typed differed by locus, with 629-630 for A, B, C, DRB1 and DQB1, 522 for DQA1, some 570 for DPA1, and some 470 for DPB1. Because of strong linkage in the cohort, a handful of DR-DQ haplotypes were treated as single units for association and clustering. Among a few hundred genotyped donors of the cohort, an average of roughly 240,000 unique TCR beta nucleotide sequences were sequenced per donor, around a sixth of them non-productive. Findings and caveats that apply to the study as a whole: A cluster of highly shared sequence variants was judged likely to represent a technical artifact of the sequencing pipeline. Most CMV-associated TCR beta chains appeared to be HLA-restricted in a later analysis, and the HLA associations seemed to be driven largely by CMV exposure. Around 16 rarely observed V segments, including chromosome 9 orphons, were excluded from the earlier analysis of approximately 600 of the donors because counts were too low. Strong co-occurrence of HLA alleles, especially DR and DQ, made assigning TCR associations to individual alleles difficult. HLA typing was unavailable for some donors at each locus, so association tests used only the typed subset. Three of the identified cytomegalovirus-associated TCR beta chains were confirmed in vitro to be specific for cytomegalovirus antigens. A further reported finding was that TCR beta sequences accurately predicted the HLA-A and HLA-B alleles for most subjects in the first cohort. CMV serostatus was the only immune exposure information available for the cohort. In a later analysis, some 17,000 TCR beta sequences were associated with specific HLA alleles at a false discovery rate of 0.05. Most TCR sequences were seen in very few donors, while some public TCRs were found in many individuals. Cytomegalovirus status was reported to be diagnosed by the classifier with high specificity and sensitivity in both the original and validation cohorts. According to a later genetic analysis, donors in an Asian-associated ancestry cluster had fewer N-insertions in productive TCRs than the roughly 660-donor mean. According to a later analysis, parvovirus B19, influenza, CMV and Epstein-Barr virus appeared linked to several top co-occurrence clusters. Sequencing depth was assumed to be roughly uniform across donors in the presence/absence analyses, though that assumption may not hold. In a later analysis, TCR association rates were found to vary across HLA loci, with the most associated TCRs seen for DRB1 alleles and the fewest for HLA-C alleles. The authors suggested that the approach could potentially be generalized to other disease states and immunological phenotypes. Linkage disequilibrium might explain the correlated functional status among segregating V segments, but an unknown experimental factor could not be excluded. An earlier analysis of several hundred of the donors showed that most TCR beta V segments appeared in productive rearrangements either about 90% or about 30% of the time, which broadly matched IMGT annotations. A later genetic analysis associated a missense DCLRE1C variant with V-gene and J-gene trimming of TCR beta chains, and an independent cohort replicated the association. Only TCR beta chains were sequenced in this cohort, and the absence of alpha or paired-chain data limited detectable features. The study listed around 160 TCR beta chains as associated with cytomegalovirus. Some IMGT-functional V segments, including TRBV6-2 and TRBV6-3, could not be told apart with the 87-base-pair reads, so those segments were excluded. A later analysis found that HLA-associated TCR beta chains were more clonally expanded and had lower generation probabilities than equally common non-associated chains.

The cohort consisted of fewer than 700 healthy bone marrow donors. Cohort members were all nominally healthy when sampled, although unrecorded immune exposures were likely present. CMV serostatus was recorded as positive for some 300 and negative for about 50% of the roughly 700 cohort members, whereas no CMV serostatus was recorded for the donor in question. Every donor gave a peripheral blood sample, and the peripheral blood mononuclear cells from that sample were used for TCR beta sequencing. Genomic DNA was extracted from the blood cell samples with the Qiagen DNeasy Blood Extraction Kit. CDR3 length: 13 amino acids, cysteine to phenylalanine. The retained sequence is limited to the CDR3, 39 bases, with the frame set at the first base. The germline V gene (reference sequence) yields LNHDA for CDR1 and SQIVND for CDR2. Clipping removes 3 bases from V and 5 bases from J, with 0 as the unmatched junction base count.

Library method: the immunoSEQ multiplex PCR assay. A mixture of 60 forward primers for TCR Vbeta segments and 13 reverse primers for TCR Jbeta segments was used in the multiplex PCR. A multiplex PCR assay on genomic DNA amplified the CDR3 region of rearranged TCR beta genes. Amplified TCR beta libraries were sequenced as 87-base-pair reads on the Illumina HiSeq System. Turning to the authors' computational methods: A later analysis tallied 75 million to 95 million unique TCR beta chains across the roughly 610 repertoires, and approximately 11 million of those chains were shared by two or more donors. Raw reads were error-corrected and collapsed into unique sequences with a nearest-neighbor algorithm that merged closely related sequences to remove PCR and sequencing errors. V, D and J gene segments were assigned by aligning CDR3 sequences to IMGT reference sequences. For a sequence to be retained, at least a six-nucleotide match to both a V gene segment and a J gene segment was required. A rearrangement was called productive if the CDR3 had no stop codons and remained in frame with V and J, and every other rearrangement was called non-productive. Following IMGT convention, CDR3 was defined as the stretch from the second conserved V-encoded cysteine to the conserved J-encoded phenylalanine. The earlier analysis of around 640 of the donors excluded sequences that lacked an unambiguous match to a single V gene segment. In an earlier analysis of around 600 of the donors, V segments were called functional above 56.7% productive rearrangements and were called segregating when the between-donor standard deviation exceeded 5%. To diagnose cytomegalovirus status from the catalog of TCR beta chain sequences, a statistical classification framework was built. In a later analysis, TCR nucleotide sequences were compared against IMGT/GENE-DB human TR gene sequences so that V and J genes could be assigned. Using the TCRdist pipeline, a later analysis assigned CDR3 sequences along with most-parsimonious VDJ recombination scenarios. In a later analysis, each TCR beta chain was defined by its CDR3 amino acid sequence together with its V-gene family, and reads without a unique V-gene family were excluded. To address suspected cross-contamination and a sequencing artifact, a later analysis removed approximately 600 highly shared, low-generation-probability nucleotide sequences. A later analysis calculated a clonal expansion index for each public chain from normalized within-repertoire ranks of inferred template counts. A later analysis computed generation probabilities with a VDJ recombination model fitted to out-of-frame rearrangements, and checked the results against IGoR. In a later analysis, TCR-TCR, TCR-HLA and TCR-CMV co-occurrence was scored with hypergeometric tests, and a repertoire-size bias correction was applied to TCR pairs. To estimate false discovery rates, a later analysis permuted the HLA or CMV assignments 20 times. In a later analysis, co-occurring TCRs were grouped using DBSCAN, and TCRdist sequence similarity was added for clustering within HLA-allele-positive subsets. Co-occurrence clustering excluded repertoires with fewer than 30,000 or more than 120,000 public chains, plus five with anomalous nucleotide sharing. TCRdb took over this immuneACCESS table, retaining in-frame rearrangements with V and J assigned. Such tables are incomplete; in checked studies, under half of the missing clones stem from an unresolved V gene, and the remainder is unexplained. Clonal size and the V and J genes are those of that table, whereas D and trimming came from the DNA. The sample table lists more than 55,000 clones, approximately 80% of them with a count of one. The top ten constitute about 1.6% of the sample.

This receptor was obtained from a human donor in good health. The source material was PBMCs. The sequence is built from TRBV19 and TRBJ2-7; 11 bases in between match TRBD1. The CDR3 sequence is CASSMGQGDEQYF. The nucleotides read TGTGCCAGTAGTATGGGACAGGGGGACGAGCAGTACTTC.